This T cell receptor beta chain was observed in a study of PD-1 blockade in mismatch repair-deficient tumors. This table comes from immunoSEQ multiplex PCR, and its TCRdb copy is limited to in-frame clones, with some not included. There are thousands of clones in the sample; about 78% occur only once, and under 8% lies in the top ten. The time point denotes: archival surgical resection tumor tissue. Archival surgical resections supplied tumor tissue from the three responding patients. The CDR3 covers 13 residues. Unmatched junction bases numbered 8, after V lost 7 bases and J lost 5 bases. Germline CDR1 and CDR2: SGHRS and YFSETQ. This clone showed up just a few times.

Here the sequenced sample was primary tumor tissue, taken from a patient treated with pembrolizumab. The receptor comes from an adult with mismatch repair-deficient cancer. This chain links TRBV5-1 with TRBJ1-1; 7 bases match TRBD1. Here the CDR3 DNA reads TGCGCCAGCCGGACAGGACAGGAAACTGAAGCTTTCTTT. This codes for CASRTGQETEAFF.